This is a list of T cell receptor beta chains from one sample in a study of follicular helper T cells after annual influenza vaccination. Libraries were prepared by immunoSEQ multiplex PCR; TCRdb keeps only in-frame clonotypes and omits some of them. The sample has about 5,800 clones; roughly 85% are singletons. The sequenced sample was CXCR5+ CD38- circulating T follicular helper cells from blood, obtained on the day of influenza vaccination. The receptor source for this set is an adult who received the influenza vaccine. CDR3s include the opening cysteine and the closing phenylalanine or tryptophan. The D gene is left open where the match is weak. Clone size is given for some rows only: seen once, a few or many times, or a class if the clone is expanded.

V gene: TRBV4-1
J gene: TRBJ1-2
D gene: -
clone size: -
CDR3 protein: CASSQEGSGFDGYTF
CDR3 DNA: TGCGCCAGCAGCCAAGAAGGATCAGGGTTTGACGGCTACACCTTC

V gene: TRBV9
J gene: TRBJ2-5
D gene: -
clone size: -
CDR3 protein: CASSAQETQYF
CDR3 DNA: TGTGCCAGCAGCGCGCAAGAGACCCAGTACTTC

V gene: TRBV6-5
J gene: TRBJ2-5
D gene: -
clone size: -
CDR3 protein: CASSYKGRLGLTQYF
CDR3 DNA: TGTGCCAGCAGTTACAAGGGCAGGTTGGGATTGACCCAGTACTTC

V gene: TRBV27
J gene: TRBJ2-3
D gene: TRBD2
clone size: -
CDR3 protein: CASSSLSSGRSTDTQYF
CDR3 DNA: TGTGCCAGCAGTTCCCTTTCTAGCGGGAGAAGCACAGATACGCAGTATTTT

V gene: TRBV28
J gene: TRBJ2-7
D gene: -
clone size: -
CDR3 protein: CASRQPNGPTQYF
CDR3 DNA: TGTGCCAGCAGACAACCGAATGGACCAACTCAGTACTTC

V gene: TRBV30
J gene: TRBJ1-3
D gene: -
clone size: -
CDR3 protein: CAWSRAGNTIYF
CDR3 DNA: TGTGCCTGGTCGAGGGCTGGAAACACCATATATTTT

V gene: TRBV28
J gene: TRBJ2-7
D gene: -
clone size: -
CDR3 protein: CASSLALSVLQF
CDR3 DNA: TGTGCCAGCAGTTTAGCCCTGTCGGTCCTACAGTTC

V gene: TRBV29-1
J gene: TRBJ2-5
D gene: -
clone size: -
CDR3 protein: CSVDVSAQETQYF
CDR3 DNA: TGCAGCGTTGACGTGTCAGCTCAAGAGACCCAGTACTTC

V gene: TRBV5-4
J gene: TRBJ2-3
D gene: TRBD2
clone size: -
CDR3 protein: CASSQRTSGTDTQYF
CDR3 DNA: TGTGCCAGCAGTCAAAGGACTAGCGGCACAGATACGCAGTATTTT

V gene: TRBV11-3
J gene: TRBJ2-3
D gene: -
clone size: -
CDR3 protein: CASSLGRSTDTQYF
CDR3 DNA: TGTGCCAGCAGCTTAGGGAGAAGCACAGATACGCAGTATTTT

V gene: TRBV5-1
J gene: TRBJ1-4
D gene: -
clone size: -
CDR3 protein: CASSGRSPRDNEKLFF
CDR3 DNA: TGCGCCAGCAGCGGCAGGTCACCGAGGGACAATGAAAAACTGTTTTTT

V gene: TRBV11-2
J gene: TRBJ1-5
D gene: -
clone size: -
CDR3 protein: CASSPTPNREASNQPQHF
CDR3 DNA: TGTGCCAGCAGCCCCACTCCCAACAGGGAGGCGAGCAATCAGCCCCAGCATTTT

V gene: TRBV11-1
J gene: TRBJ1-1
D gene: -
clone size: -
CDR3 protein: CASSLPGNTEAFF
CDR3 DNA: TGTGCCAGCAGCTTACCAGGGAACACTGAAGCTTTCTTT

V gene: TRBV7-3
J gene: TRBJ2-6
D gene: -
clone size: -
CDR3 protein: CASSPGANVLTF
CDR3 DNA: TGTGCCAGCAGCCCCGGGGCCAACGTCCTGACTTTC

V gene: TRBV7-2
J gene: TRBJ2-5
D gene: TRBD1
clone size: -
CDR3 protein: CASSQRAGTGGTQYF
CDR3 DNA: TGTGCCAGCAGCCAGAGGGCCGGGACAGGGGGAACCCAGTACTTC

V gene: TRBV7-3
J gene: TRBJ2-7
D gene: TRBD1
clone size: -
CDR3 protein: CASSPDRGRDEQYF
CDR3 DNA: TGTGCCAGCAGCCCGGACAGGGGGCGCGACGAGCAGTACTTC

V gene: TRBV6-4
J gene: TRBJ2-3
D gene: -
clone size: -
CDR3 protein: CASKAAADTDTQYF
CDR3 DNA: TGTGCCAGCAAGGCTGCAGCGGACACAGATACGCAGTATTTT

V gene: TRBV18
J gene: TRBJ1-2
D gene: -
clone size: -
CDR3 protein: CASSPLSQGRDNYGYTF
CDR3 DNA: TGTGCCAGCTCACCGTTATCACAGGGTCGGGATAACTATGGCTACACCTTC

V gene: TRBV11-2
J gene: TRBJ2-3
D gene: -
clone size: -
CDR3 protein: CASGTKLTDTQYF
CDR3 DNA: TGTGCCTCCGGGACCAAACTCACAGATACGCAGTATTTT

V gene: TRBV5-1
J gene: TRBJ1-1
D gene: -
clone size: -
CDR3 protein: CASSLSSGDTEAFF
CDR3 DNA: TGCGCCAGCAGCTTGTCCTCAGGGGACACTGAAGCTTTCTTT

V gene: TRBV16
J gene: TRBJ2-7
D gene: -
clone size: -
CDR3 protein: CASSQSDGLYEQYF
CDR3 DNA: TGTGCCAGCAGCCAATCGGACGGCCTCTACGAGCAGTACTTC

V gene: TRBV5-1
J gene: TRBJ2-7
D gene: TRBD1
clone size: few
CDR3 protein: CASSFGRGSGEQYF
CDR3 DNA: TGCGCCAGCAGCTTTGGCAGGGGGTCGGGTGAGCAGTACTTC

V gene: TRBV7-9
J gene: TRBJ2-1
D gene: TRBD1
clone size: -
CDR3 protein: CASSLEAGGNNEQFF
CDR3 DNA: TGTGCCAGCAGCTTAGAGGCAGGGGGAAACAATGAGCAGTTCTTC

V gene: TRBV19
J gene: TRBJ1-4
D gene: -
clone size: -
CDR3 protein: CASDHAEKLFF
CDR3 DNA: TGTGCCAGTGACCATGCGGAAAAACTGTTTTTT

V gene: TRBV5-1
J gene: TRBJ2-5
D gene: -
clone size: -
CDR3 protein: CASSWETGAKETQYF
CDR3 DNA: TGCGCCAGCAGCTGGGAGACAGGAGCTAAAGAGACCCAGTACTTC

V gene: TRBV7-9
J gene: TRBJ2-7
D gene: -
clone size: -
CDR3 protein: CASSPLNSYEQYF
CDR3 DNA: TGTGCCAGCAGCCCCCTGAACTCCTACGAGCAGTACTTC

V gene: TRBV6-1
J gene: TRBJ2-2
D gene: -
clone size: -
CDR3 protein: CASSRTGTGELFF
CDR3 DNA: TGTGCCAGCAGCCGCACAGGGACCGGGGAGCTGTTTTTT